The 8 T cell receptor beta chains below were found in one sample sequenced in a study of T-cell memory formation after mild COVID-19. TCRdb independently ran MiXCR on the 5' RACE reads; one entry per CDR3 protein. Of roughly 340,000 distinct CDR3 sequences listed, about 16% are singletons. The specimen sequenced was PBMCs or a T cell subset sorted from them (not recorded which). The receptors were gathered from a man between 18 and 35 years old who had mild COVID-19 (a few samples of this study predate the infection). Cell type and time point are not known.

The V gene is TRBV7-8, the J gene TRBJ1-3; D remains ambiguous. Per germline, CDR1 SGHVS and CDR2 FQNEAQ. This CDR3 has 16 residues. The V gene lost 2 bases and the J gene lost 0 bases, with 11 bases spanning the gap. The CDR3 DNA sequence: TGTGCCAGCAGCTTATTAGGCTCCCGCTCTGGAAACACCATATATTTT. Amino acid sequence: CASSLLGSRSGNTIYF.

This clonotype was observed a handful of times. This chain uses TRBV5-1 with TRBJ2-7; D is possibly TRBD1 or TRBD2 (5 bases each). The CDR3 loop spans 13 amino acids. V was pared by 5 bases and J by 5 bases, with 14 bases between. CDR1 and CDR2 (germline): SGHRS, YFSETQ. The CDR3 DNA follows: TGCGCCAGCAGGCCCCCCGGGGACCACGAGCAGTACTTC. Translation gives CASRPPGDHEQYF.

This clonotype was seen a handful of times. This chain links TRBV7-9 with TRBJ1-5; the D gene is possibly TRBD1 (6 bases). This CDR3 is built from 15 residues. CDR1 is SEHNR, CDR2 FQNEAQ, per germline (reference sequence). The V gene lost 5 bases and the J gene lost 3 bases, with 14 bases spanning the gap. The chain's CDR3 is CASSPAGGNNQPQHF. CDR3 sequence (DNA): TGTGCCAGCAGCCCGGCGGGGGGCAACAATCAGCCCCAGCATTTT.

This clonotype was seen a few times. The gene calls are TRBV27 and TRBJ2-2; D is unresolved. The V gene lost 5 bases and the J gene lost 7 bases, with 11 bases spanning the gap. CDR3 size: 13 residues. Germline V gene lookup returns CDR1 MNHEY and CDR2 SMNVEV (reference sequence). This CDR3 is CASSPTTGGELFF. In DNA, the CDR3 is TGTGCCAGCAGTCCGACGACCGGCGGGGAGCTGTTTTTT.

This clonotype occurred a few times. The V and J genes are TRBV12-3 or TRBV12-4 and TRBJ2-2; D unclear. Trimming stripped 1 base from V and 3 bases from J, with 9 bases between. The CDR3 totals 15 residues. The CDR3 nucleotides read TGTGCCAGCAGTTTAGAAGGGTCGGACACCGGGGAGCTGTTTTTT. This translates into CASSLEGSDTGELFF.

This clonotype has a handful of counts. The rearrangement joins TRBV6-1 to TRBJ1-2, with D possibly being TRBD1 (5 bases). The germline CDR1 and CDR2 sequences are MNHNS and SASEGT. The CDR3 has 13 residues. V shed 5 bases and J shed 8 bases, with 15 bases lying between them. The CDR3 sequence: CASSLQGDWGYTF. As DNA, the CDR3 is TGTGCCAGCAGTTTACAAGGGGATTGGGGCTACACCTTC.

The rearrangement links TRBV20-1 to TRBJ2-1; 7 bases match TRBD2. Unmatched junction bases numbered 9, after V lost 3 bases and J lost 7 bases. CDR3 length: 14 amino acids. Germline CDR1 DFQATT, CDR2 SNEGSKA (reference sequence). The CDR3 bases are TGCAGTGCTAGGGGCGGGGGACCAGGGAATGAGCAGTTCTTC. Its protein product is CSARGGGPGNEQFF.

This clonotype was seen many times. This chain links TRBV20-1 with TRBJ2-4; a possible D gene is TRBD1 (6 bases). CDR3 size: 13 residues. With 3 bases removed from V and 5 bases from J, the gap between germline ends came to 11 bases. Germline values: CDR1 DFQATT, CDR2 SNEGSKA (reference sequence). Here the CDR3 DNA reads TGCAGTGCTAGCGGACAGCCCGAAAACATTCAGTACTTC. Translation: CSASGQPENIQYF.